This TCR beta chain stems from a study of cytomegalovirus exposure and HLA in healthy donors. Background on the study: The early release's HLA-typed donors yielded 78 million or so unique TCRs. General study points: Evidence from a later analysis indicated that most CMV-associated TCR beta chains looked HLA-restricted. The dataset shows that most TCR sequences were rare, while some public TCRs occurred in many donors.

In the PCR, 60 Vbeta and 13 Jbeta primers were used. This table comes from immunoSEQ multiplex PCR, and its TCRdb copy is limited to in-frame clones, with some not included. The sample includes roughly 50,000 clones. With regard to this clone: Its antigen is not known.

CDR1 is SGDLS and CDR2 is YYNGEE in the germline V gene. The CDR3 covers 13 residues. Germline trimming cut 3 bases from V and 2 bases from J; bases unmatched to any gene: 1. The sequenced sample was PBMCs. This chain connects TRBV9 to TRBJ2-7, with 8 bases matching TRBD2. The TCR was taken from a male donor in good health and CMV-seropositive. The CDR3 DNA follows: TGTGCCAGCAGCGGGGGACTAGCCTACGAGCAGTACTTC. Protein product: CASSGGLAYEQYF.